The entry below describes one TCR beta chain. Alongside a J-beta primer mix, a sample-barcoded 5' primer served in a second PCR lasting about 7 to 11 cycles. Carrying 12 random nucleotides, a template-switch adaptor labeled each individual cDNA molecule. TCRdb re-called the 5' RACE reads through MiXCR, storing one row per CDR3 protein. The data hold 450,000 to 600,000 distinct CDR3 sequences, with roughly a quarter observed a single time. Germline V gene data show CDR1 as ENHRY and CDR2 as SYGVKD. Losses at the gene ends were 10 bases for V and 3 bases for J; bases not matched to a gene: 3. The CDR3 is made up of 12 amino acids. These data originate in a study of blood T cells in healthy people across ages. These same data were also listed under a study on T cells of mothers and their children.

The sequence was collected from a boy aged 2 to 10 in good health. Sequencing was performed on blood. The chain carries TRBV10-3 and TRBJ2-1, with 7 bases that match TRBD1. CDR3 region: CATWDSYNEQFF. The CDR3 DNA reads as TGTGCCACTTGGGACAGCTACAATGAGCAGTTCTTC.